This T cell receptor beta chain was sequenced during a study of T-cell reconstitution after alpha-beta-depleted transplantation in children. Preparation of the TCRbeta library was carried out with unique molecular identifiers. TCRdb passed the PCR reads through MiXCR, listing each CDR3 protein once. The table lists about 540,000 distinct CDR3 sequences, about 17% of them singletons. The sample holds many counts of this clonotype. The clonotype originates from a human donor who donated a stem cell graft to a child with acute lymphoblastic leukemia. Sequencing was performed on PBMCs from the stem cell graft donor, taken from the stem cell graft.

CDR3 residues: CSLWTGGTEAFF. CDR3 coding DNA: TGCAGTCTCTGGACAGGGGGAACTGAAGCTTTCTTT. J is TRBJ1-1 and V is TRBV20-1, with 10 positions matching TRBD1. Germline-derived CDR1 and CDR2 are DFQATT and SNEGSKA (reference sequence). The V segment lost 8 bases and the J segment 5 bases; nucleotides outside the gene matches: 5. The CDR3 spans 12 residues.